This TCR beta chain was retrieved from a study of shared clonotypes between healthy human individuals. A word on this clone: Its antigen is not known.

Sequencing used immunoSEQ multiplex PCR; TCRdb keeps in-frame clones, though not all of them. Of approximately 2.5 million clones in the sample, approximately 93% were seen once. Regarding the study as a whole: Non-shared clonotypes were found to have lower generation probabilities than the clonotypes that were shared by all four of the sorted-subset donors. Rarefaction gave evidence that sorted-subset sequencing remained incomplete despite large depth. Only blood was sampled, and tissue TCR repertoires likely differ from blood ones.

This CDR3 is 15 amino acids long. The germline gives CDR1 KGHSH, CDR2 LQKENI. Trimming cost V 5 bases and J 6 bases, with 19 bases left between them. The material sequenced was naive CD4+ T cells from PBMCs. Subset denoted: CD45RA+ positively selected. The origin of this receptor is a young man in good health. Some clones in this sample may be carry-over from other donors' samples. V and J are TRBV18 and TRBJ1-1; possible D gene TRBD1, 6 bases. The CDR3 sequence is CASSTTGQSRSEAFF. CDR3 DNA sequence: TGTGCCAGCTCAACAACCGGACAGTCACGCTCTGAAGCTTTCTTT.